The clone carrying this TCR beta chain appeared a few times. With 2 bases removed from V and 8 bases from J, the gap between germline ends came to 18 bases. Germline-derived CDR1 and CDR2 are GTSNPN and SVGIG (reference sequence). This CDR3 comprises 14 residues. Treatment specified: oral pan-JAK inhibitor, 5-10 mg twice daily. Once RNA had been extracted, it was reverse transcribed into cDNA to act as the sequencing template. Libraries were prepared by immunoSEQ multiplex PCR; TCRdb keeps only in-frame clonotypes and omits some of them. The data contain roughly 76,000 clones, roughly 28% of them singletons. This specimen comes from a study of CD8+ T cells in alopecia areata.

This clonotype was obtained from a human donor with alopecia areata. This chain links TRBV30 with TRBJ1-2; TRBD1 is a possible D gene (5 bases). Specimen: CD8+ T cells sorted from blood, collected at week 4, from a patient treated with tofacitinib. This CDR3 is CAWSHGQRRGGYTF. The CDR3 coding sequence is TGTGCCTGGAGTCATGGACAAAGGAGGGGCGGCTACACCTTC. Complete variable domain (other parts from reference TRBV30 and TRBJ1-2): SQTIHQWPATLVQPVGSPLSLECTVEGTSNPNLYWYRQAAGRGLQLLFYSVGIGQISSEVPQNLSASRPQDRQFILSSKKLLLSDSGFYLCAWSHGQRRGGYTFGSGTRLTVV.